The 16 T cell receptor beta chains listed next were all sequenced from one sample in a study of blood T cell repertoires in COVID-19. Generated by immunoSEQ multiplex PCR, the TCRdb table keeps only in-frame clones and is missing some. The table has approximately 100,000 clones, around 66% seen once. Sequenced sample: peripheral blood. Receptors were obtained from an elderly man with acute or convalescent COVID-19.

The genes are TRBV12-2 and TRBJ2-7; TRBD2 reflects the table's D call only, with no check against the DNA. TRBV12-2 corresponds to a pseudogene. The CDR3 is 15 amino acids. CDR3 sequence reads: CASRLADGRAYEQYF. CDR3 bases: TGTGCAAGTCGCTTAGCGGACGGGAGGGCCTACGAGCAGTACTTC.

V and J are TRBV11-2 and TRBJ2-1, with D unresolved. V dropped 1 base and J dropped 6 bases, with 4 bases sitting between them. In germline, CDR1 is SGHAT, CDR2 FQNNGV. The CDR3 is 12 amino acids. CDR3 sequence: CASSLGSNEQFF. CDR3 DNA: TGTGCCAGCAGCTTAGGGAGCAATGAGCAGTTCTTC.

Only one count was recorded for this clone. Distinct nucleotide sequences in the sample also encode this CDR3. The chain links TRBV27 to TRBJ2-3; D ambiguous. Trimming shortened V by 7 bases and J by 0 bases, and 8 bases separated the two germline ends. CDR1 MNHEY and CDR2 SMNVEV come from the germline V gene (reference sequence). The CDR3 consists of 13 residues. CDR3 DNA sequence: TGTGCCAGCAAGCCGACTAGCACAGATACGCAGTATTTT. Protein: CASKPTSTDTQYF.

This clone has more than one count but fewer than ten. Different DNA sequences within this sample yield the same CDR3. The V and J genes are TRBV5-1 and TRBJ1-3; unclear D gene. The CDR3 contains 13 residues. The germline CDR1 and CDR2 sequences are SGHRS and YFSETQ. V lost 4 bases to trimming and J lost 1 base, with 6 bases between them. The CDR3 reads CASSEGSGNTIYF. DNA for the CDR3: TGCGCCAGCAGCGAGGGATCTGGAAACACCATATATTTT.

The CDR3, as DNA: TGTGCCAGCAGCCCCATGACGGGTTCTGGCTACACCTTC. Translated: CASSPMTGSGYTF. The rearrangement joins TRBV7-9 to TRBJ1-2, with D unresolved. There are 13 residues in the CDR3. Between the trimmed V and J ends, which lost 5 bases and 7 bases, there was a span of 14 bases. CDR1 SEHNR and CDR2 FQNEAQ come from the germline V gene (reference sequence).

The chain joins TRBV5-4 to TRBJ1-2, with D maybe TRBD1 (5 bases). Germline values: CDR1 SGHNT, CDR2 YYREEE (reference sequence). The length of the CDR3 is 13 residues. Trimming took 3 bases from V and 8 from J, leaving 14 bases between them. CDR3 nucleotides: TGTGCCAGCAGCTCCCGGGGGGTAGACGGCTACACCTTC. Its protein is CASSSRGVDGYTF.

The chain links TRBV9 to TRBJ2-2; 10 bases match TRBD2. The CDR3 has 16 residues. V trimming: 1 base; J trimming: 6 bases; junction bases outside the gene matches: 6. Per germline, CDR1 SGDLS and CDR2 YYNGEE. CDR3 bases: TGTGCCAGCAGCGTAAGGGTAGCGGGAGGTTCCGGGGAGCTGTTTTTT. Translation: CASSVRVAGGSGELFF.

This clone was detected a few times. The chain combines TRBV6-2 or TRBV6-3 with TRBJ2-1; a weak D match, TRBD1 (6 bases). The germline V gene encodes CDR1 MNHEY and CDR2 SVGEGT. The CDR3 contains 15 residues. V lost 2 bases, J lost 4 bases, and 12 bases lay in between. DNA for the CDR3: TGTGCCAGCAGTTACGGGACACCTATTTACAATGAGCAGTTCTTC. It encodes CASSYGTPIYNEQFF.

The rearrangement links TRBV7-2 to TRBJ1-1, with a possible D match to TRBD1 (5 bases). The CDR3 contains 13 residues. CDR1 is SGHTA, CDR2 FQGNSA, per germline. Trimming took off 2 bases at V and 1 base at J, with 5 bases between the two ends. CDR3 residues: CASSLQGNTEAFF. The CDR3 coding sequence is TGTGCCAGCAGCTTACAGGGGAACACTGAAGCTTTCTTT.

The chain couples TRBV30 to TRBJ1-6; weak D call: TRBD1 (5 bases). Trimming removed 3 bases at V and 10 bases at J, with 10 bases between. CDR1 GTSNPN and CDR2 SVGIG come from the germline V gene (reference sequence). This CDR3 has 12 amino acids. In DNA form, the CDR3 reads TGTGCCTGGAGGAGTAGGGGCTCACCCCTCCACTTT. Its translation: CAWRSRGSPLHF.

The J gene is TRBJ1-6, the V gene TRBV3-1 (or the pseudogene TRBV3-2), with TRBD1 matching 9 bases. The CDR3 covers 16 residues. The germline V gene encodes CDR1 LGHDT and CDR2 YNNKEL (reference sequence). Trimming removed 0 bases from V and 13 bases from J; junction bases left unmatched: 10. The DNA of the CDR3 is TGTGCCAGCAGCCAAGACCCGGGACAGGGCCCATCGCCCCTCCACTTT. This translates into CASSQDPGQGPSPLHF.

As DNA, the CDR3 is TGTGCCACCAGTGATTTGAACGCACAGGGGGCTCAAAATGAGCAGTTCTTC. It is translated as CATSDLNAQGAQNEQFF. The chain joins TRBV24-1 to TRBJ2-1; 9 bases fit TRBD1. The CDR3 has 17 amino acids. The germline gives CDR1 KGHDR, CDR2 SFDVKD. Trimming removed 0 bases from V and 7 bases from J; junction bases left unmatched: 9.

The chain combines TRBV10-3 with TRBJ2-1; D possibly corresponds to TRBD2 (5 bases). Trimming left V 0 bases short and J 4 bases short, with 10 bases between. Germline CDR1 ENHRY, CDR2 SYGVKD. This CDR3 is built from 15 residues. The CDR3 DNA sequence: TGTGCCATCAGTGAGTCCCTGGGCGGGTACAATGAGCAGTTCTTC. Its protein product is CAISESLGGYNEQFF.

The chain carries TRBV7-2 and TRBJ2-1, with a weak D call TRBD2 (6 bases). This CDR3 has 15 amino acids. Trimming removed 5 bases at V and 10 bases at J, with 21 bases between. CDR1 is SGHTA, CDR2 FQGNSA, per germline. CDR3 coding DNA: TGTGCCAGCAGCAAAGAAGGTGCGGGAACCTACGAGCAGTTCTTC. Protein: CASSKEGAGTYEQFF.

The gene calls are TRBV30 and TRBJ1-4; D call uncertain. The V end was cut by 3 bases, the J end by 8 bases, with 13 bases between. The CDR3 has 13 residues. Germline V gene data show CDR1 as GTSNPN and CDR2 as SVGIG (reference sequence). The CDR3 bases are TGTGCCTGGAGGAACGGAGAATACGAAAAACTGTTTTTT. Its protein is CAWRNGEYEKLFF.

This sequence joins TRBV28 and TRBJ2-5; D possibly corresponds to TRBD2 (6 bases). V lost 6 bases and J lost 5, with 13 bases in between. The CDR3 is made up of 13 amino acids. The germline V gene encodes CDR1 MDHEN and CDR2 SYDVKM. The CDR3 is CASSLGGEETQYF. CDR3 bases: TGTGCCAGCAGCCTGGGGGGTGAGGAGACCCAGTACTTC.